This is a list of T cell receptor beta chains from one sample in a study of CD8+ T cells in alopecia areata. Generated by immunoSEQ multiplex PCR, the TCRdb table keeps only in-frame clones and is missing some. The sample has around 100,000 clones; approximately 90% are singletons. Sequenced material: CD8+ T cells sorted from blood, taken at approximately week 30, from a patient treated with tofacitinib. Every receptor here comes from a human donor with alopecia areata. The CDR3 runs from the conserved cysteine through the conserved F or W. A D gene is named only where the DNA matches it firmly. Clone size appears in some rows only: once, few, many, or a class for an expanded clone.

j_call: TRBJ2-3; clone_size: -; v_call: TRBV6-1; d_call: -; cdr3_aa: CASSSGTTSTDTQYF; cdr3_nt: TGTGCCAGCAGCTCCGGGACCACCAGCACAGATACGCAGTATTTT
j_call: TRBJ1-2; clone_size: -; v_call: TRBV2; d_call: -; cdr3_aa: CASIPEGVLYGYTF; cdr3_nt: TGTGCCAGCATCCCTGAGGGGGTTCTCTATGGCTACACCTTC
j_call: TRBJ2-7; clone_size: -; v_call: TRBV10-3; d_call: TRBD1; cdr3_aa: CAISTGDWDEQYF; cdr3_nt: TGTGCCATCAGTACAGGGGATTGGGACGAGCAGTACTTC
j_call: TRBJ1-2; clone_size: -; v_call: TRBV6-5; d_call: TRBD1; cdr3_aa: CASSQDRDGYTF; cdr3_nt: TGTGCCAGCAGCCAAGACAGGGATGGCTACACCTTC
j_call: TRBJ2-7; clone_size: -; v_call: TRBV29-1; d_call: TRBD1; cdr3_aa: CSVRTGTDEQYF; cdr3_nt: TGCAGCGTTCGCACCGGGACAGACGAGCAGTACTTC
j_call: TRBJ1-6; clone_size: -; v_call: TRBV5-4; d_call: -; cdr3_aa: CASRRDLLYNSPLHF; cdr3_nt: TGTGCCAGCAGGCGGGATCTACTGTATAATTCACCCCTCCACTTT
j_call: TRBJ1-1; clone_size: -; v_call: TRBV5-1; d_call: -; cdr3_aa: CASSLGGNTEAFF; cdr3_nt: TGCGCCAGCAGCTTGGGTGGGAACACTGAAGCTTTCTTT
j_call: TRBJ2-7; clone_size: -; v_call: TRBV7-3; d_call: TRBD1; cdr3_aa: CASSERQGLPYEQYF; cdr3_nt: TGTGCCAGCAGCGAGAGACAGGGTCTCCCCTACGAGCAGTACTTC
j_call: TRBJ2-1; clone_size: -; v_call: TRBV29-1; d_call: TRBD1; cdr3_aa: CSGNRDRGHNEQFF; cdr3_nt: TGCAGCGGCAACCGGGACAGGGGGCACAATGAGCAGTTCTTC
j_call: TRBJ1-4; clone_size: -; v_call: TRBV27; d_call: TRBD1; cdr3_aa: CASSTGGKLFF; cdr3_nt: TGTGCCAGCAGTACAGGGGGAAAACTGTTTTTT
j_call: TRBJ2-4; clone_size: -; v_call: TRBV5-6; d_call: -; cdr3_aa: CASSLGAPWLQYF; cdr3_nt: TGTGCCAGCAGCTTGGGGGCCCCTTGGCTTCAGTACTTC
j_call: TRBJ1-2; clone_size: -; v_call: TRBV30; d_call: -; cdr3_aa: CAWSPTSHYGYTF; cdr3_nt: TGTGCCTGGAGCCCGACCAGCCACTATGGCTACACCTTC
j_call: TRBJ2-5; clone_size: -; v_call: TRBV5-4; d_call: TRBD1; cdr3_aa: CASSDGQGATSGQETQYF; cdr3_nt: TGTGCCAGCAGCGACGGACAGGGGGCCACCTCAGGGCAAGAGACCCAGTACTTC
j_call: TRBJ2-1; clone_size: -; v_call: TRBV5-4; d_call: -; cdr3_aa: CASSPTLGVSYNEQFF; cdr3_nt: TGTGCCAGCAGCCCTACTCTCGGGGTCTCCTACAATGAGCAGTTCTTC
j_call: TRBJ1-6; clone_size: -; v_call: TRBV7-6; d_call: TRBD1; cdr3_aa: CASSPTGNNSPLHF; cdr3_nt: TGTGCCAGCAGTCCGACAGGGAATAATTCACCCCTCCACTTT
j_call: TRBJ2-3; clone_size: -; v_call: TRBV6-1; d_call: -; cdr3_aa: CASSEDGFTDTQYF; cdr3_nt: TGTGCCAGCAGTGAAGACGGGTTCACAGATACGCAGTATTTT
j_call: TRBJ1-2; clone_size: -; v_call: TRBV10-1; d_call: TRBD1; cdr3_aa: CASRADREVYGYTF; cdr3_nt: TGCGCCAGCAGGGCCGACAGGGAGGTCTATGGCTACACCTTC
j_call: TRBJ1-5; clone_size: -; v_call: TRBV4-1; d_call: -; cdr3_aa: CASSQDPESNQPQHF; cdr3_nt: TGCGCCAGCAGCCAAGATCCCGAGAGCAATCAGCCCCAGCATTTT
j_call: TRBJ2-7; clone_size: few; v_call: TRBV4-1; d_call: -; cdr3_aa: CASSQDPGPYEQYF; cdr3_nt: TGTGCCAGCAGCCAAGATCCCGGCCCCTACGAGCAGTACTTC
j_call: TRBJ2-7; clone_size: few; v_call: TRBV29-1; d_call: TRBD2; cdr3_aa: CSVEEGGGRLYEQYF; cdr3_nt: TGCAGCGTTGAAGAGGGCGGGGGGCGCCTCTACGAGCAGTACTTC